A selection of T cell receptor beta chains follows, all from one sample in a study of shared clonotypes between healthy human individuals. Produced via immunoSEQ multiplex PCR; TCRdb's table is partial and in-frame only. The data hold about 750,000 clones, with 80% to 95% observed a single time. Sequencing was performed on naive CD8+ T cells sorted from blood. These TCRs come from a man aged 25-40 years in good health. The CDR3 runs from the conserved cysteine through the conserved F or W. Fields, in order: J gene, clone size, V gene, D gene, CDR3 protein, CDR3 DNA. D genes are given only for firm matches. The size of a clone is reported for some rows only, either as once, few or many, or as a class for expanded clones.

J: TRBJ2-1
size: .
V: TRBV10-1
D: .
CDR3: CASSELGNEQFF
DNA: TGCGCCAGCAGTGAGCTAGGCAATGAGCAGTTCTTC

J: TRBJ2-1
size: .
V: TRBV7-8
D: .
CDR3: CASIPAQGSYNEQFF
DNA: TGTGCCAGCATCCCAGCCCAGGGCTCCTACAATGAGCAGTTCTTC

J: TRBJ2-3
size: .
V: TRBV5-1
D: .
CDR3: CASSSDSPDTQYF
DNA: TGCGCCAGCAGCTCAGATTCCCCAGATACGCAGTATTTT

J: TRBJ1-1
size: .
V: TRBV7-9
D: TRBD1
CDR3: CASSTPGQGSVSTEAFF
DNA: TGTGCCAGCAGCACACCGGGACAGGGGAGCGTGAGCACTGAAGCTTTCTTT

J: TRBJ1-1
size: .
V: TRBV7-9
D: .
CDR3: CASSSGGDLEAFF
DNA: TGTGCCAGCAGCTCAGGTGGGGACCTCGAAGCTTTCTTT

J: TRBJ2-3
size: .
V: TRBV5-5
D: TRBD2
CDR3: CASSLAQGGSDTQYF
DNA: TGTGCCAGCAGCTTGGCCCAGGGAGGGTCAGATACGCAGTATTTT

J: TRBJ2-1
size: .
V: TRBV9
D: TRBD1
CDR3: CASSVSGGLYNEQFF
DNA: TGTGCCAGCAGCGTCTCAGGGGGCTTATACAATGAGCAGTTCTTC

J: TRBJ1-2
size: .
V: TRBV14
D: .
CDR3: CASRRRKQNYGYTF
DNA: TGTGCCAGCAGGAGAAGGAAACAAAACTATGGCTACACCTTC

J: TRBJ2-1
size: once
V: TRBV6-5
D: TRBD2
CDR3: CASSYSLAGSNEQFF
DNA: TGTGCCAGCAGTTACTCCCTAGCGGGAAGCAATGAGCAGTTCTTC

J: TRBJ1-2
size: .
V: TRBV27
D: .
CDR3: CASSGRTVPGGSKVNYGYTF
DNA: TGTGCCAGCAGTGGCCGGACAGTACCCGGAGGCTCCAAAGTGAACTATGGCTACACCTTC

J: TRBJ2-3
size: .
V: TRBV9
D: .
CDR3: CASSVGGHGPDTQYF
DNA: TGTGCCAGCAGCGTGGGGGGCCATGGGCCAGATACGCAGTATTTT

J: TRBJ2-5
size: .
V: TRBV6-5
D: .
CDR3: CASSYQGREETQYF
DNA: TGTGCCAGCAGTTATCAGGGGCGAGAAGAGACCCAGTACTTC

J: TRBJ2-1
size: .
V: TRBV5-4
D: .
CDR3: CASSSDWFDEQFF
DNA: TGTGCCAGCAGCTCGGACTGGTTCGATGAGCAGTTCTTC

J: TRBJ2-7
size: .
V: TRBV14
D: TRBD2
CDR3: CASSQALREHVYSYEQYF
DNA: TGTGCCAGCAGCCAAGCTTTGCGGGAGCATGTATACTCCTACGAGCAGTACTTC

J: TRBJ1-3
size: once
V: TRBV7-6
D: .
CDR3: CASSSRQALSGNTIYF
DNA: TGTGCCAGCAGCTCGAGACAGGCTCTCTCTGGAAACACCATATATTTT

J: TRBJ2-7
size: .
V: TRBV7-9
D: .
CDR3: CASSLVGLHPFYEQYF
DNA: TGTGCCAGCAGCTTAGTCGGGCTTCACCCCTTCTACGAGCAGTACTTC